A selection of T cell receptor beta chains follows, all from one sample in a study of chemoradiotherapy in HPV16-positive cancers. The table came from immunoSEQ multiplex PCR; TCRdb's copy has only in-frame clones and leaves some out. The table shows just under 7,000 clones, with about 80% occurring only once. Sampling was conducted from a patient who underwent chemoradiotherapy. Receptors were obtained from a human donor with HPV-associated anogenital cancer. Each CDR3 is given with its conserved first and last residue. The D gene is left open where the match is weak. Size values are once, few and many counts, or a class for expanded clones, and some rows have none.

d_call	v_call	clone_size	j_call	cdr3_nt	cdr3_aa
.	TRBV7-2	few	TRBJ2-7	TGTGCCAGCAGCTTAGCCGGAGGGGGCGCGGCGGGCGAGCAGTACTTC	CASSLAGGGAAGEQYF
.	TRBV6-1	once	TRBJ1-2	TGTGCCAGCAGTGAAGGGCGGGACCCCACCTATGGCTACACCTTC	CASSEGRDPTYGYTF
.	TRBV5-1	.	TRBJ2-6	TGCGCCAGCACCGCGACATGGGGGGCCAACGTCCTGACTTTC	CASTATWGANVLTF
TRBD2	TRBV6-1	.	TRBJ2-7	TGTGCCAGCAGTGAAGGGGGCGGGAGGACACACGAGCAGTACTTC	CASSEGGGRTHEQYF
TRBD2	TRBV7-2	.	TRBJ2-7	TGTGCCAGCAGCTTATCGTGGTCTAGCGGATCCTACGAGCAGTACTTC	CASSLSWSSGSYEQYF
TRBD2	TRBV7-2	.	TRBJ2-7	TGTGCCAGCAGCTTAGATCGGTCTAGCGGTTACGAGCAGTACTTC	CASSLDRSSGYEQYF
TRBD1	TRBV30	.	TRBJ1-1	TGTGCCTGGAGAGGACAGGGTAGCACTGAAGCTTTCTTT	CAWRGQGSTEAFF
.	TRBV18	.	TRBJ2-4	TGTGCCAGCTCACCTCCCACCGACAGGTACATTCAGTACTTC	CASSPPTDRYIQYF
.	TRBV5-6	.	TRBJ1-5	TGTGCCAGCAGCTTGGGTGATCAGCCCCAGCATTTT	CASSLGDQPQHF
TRBD1	TRBV10-3	.	TRBJ2-1	TGTGCCATCAGTGAGTACCGACAGGGGGGTAACAATGAGCAGTTCTTC	CAISEYRQGGNNEQFF
.	TRBV18	few	TRBJ1-5	TGTGCCAGCTCACCTTCGCCAGGGCCCGGGGAGCCCCAGCATTTT	CASSPSPGPGEPQHF
.	TRBV6-1	.	TRBJ2-7	TGTGCCAGCAGTGAAGCCCATCAGAAAAACTACGAGCAGTACTTC	CASSEAHQKNYEQYF
.	TRBV20-1	.	TRBJ1-2	TGCAGTGCTAGAGATTTGGGCCGGTACACCTTC	CSARDLGRYTF
.	TRBV7-9	few	TRBJ1-3	TGTGCCAGCAGCTTGCGGGGTACAGGAAACACCATATATTTT	CASSLRGTGNTIYF
.	TRBV28	.	TRBJ2-4	TGTGCCAGCAGTTATTCAGGGGTCTTAGCCAAAAACATTCAGTACTTC	CASSYSGVLAKNIQYF
TRBD1	TRBV27	.	TRBJ2-7	TGTGCCAGCAGTGCCCCCAGGACAGGGGTCTACGAGCAGTACTTC	CASSAPRTGVYEQYF